This T cell receptor beta chain emerged from a study of blood T cell repertoires in COVID-19. Only in-frame clones appear in the TCRdb table, and some are missing; sequencing was by immunoSEQ multiplex PCR. Of 150,000 to 200,000 clones listed, about nine tenths were seen once; the top ten hold about 2.1%. Germline V gene sequence: CDR1 MDHEN, CDR2 SYDVKM. After removal of 3 bases from V and 5 bases from J, the junction contained 5 bases not matched to a gene. The CDR3 has 15 amino acids. V gene TRBV28 combines with J gene TRBJ2-5, with 11 bases matching TRBD1. Sequenced sample: peripheral blood. The origin of this receptor is a man between 65 and 85 years old with active or convalescent COVID-19. CDR3 in DNA: TGTGCCAGCAGTTTGCGGACAGGGGGCTGGGAGACCCAGTACTTC. Translated: CASSLRTGGWETQYF.